This T cell receptor (beta chain) was found in a study of post-analysis software for immune sequencing data. Study results and limitations: TRBV5-6, TRBV5-1 and TRBV20-1 belonged to a set of about five TRBV segments that were more frequent in patients than controls.

A remark on this clonotype: The antigen is unknown.

Prepared libraries of TCR beta cDNA carried unique molecular identifiers. TCRdb re-called the PCR reads with MiXCR, one entry per CDR3 protein. This sample has 750,000 to 950,000 distinct CDR3 sequences, with approximately 53% found just once. CDR3 length: 13 residues. Germline V gene lookup returns CDR1 DFQATT and CDR2 SNEGSKA (reference sequence). V was cut by 5 bases and J by 3 bases, with 14 bases left in between. This chain connects TRBV20-1 to TRBJ2-7; D remains ambiguous. This receptor was identified in a girl aged 10 to 17 with multiple sclerosis. Source material: blood. Here the CDR3 reads CSAEDHGGYEQYF. CDR3 in DNA: TGCAGTGCTGAGGATCACGGCGGCTACGAGCAGTACTTC.